The subject of this entry is one T cell receptor beta chain. The target antigen is unknown. The CDR3 length is 14 residues. CDR1 is SGDLS, CDR2 YYNGEE, per germline. Trimming took 0 bases from V and 4 from J, leaving 10 bases between them. The data originate from a study of identifying expanded T cells in peripheral blood. Healthy donors had no documented immune events, such as infections, while sampled. Study results and caveats: Clone count variance between roughly 2-week samples rose with total template count. Technical replicates showed around 1.2 changed clones; approximately 2 weeks 15 to 20; four weeks 19.

TCRdb keeps only in-frame clones here, not all; method: immunoSEQ multiplex PCR. The table lists about 53,000 clones, approximately 83% of them singletons, with 17% in the top ten. The sequence was collected from a person aged 18-70 years in good health. The specimen sequenced was blood. This chain uses TRBV9 with TRBJ2-5; D is unclear. CDR3 DNA sequence: TGTGCCAGCAGCGTAGAAATAGTAGGAGAGACCCAGTACTTC. Translated: CASSVEIVGETQYF. Filled out from reference TRBV9 and TRBJ2-5, the complete variable domain reads DSGVTQTPKHLITATGQRVTLRCSPRSGDLSVYWYQQSLDQGLQFLIQYYNGEERAKGNILERFSAQQFPDLHSELNLSSLELGDSALYFCASSVEIVGETQYFGPGTRLLVL.